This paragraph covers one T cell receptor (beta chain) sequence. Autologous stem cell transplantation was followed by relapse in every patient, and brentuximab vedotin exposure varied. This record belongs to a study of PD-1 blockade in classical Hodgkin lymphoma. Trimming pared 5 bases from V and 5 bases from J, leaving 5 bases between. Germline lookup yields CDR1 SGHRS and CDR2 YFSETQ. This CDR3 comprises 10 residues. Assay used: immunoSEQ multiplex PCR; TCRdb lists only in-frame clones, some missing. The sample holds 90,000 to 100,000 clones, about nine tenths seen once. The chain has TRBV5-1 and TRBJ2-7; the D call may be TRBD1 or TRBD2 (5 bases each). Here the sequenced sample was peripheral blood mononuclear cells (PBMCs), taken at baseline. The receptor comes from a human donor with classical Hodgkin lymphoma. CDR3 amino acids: CASRGDEQYF. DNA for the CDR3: TGCGCCAGCAGGGGGGACGAGCAGTACTTC.